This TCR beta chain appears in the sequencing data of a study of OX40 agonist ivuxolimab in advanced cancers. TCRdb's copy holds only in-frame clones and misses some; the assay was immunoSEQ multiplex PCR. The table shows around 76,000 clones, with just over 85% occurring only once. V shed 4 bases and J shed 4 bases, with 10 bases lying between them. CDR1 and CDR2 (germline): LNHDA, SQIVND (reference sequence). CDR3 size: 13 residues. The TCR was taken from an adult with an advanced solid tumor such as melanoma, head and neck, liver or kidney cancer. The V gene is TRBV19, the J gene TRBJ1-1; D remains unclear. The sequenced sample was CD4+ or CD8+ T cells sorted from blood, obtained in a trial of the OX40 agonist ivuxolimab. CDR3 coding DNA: TGTGCCAGTAGTAGTCGACCGACCACTGAAGCTTTCTTT. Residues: CASSSRPTTEAFF.